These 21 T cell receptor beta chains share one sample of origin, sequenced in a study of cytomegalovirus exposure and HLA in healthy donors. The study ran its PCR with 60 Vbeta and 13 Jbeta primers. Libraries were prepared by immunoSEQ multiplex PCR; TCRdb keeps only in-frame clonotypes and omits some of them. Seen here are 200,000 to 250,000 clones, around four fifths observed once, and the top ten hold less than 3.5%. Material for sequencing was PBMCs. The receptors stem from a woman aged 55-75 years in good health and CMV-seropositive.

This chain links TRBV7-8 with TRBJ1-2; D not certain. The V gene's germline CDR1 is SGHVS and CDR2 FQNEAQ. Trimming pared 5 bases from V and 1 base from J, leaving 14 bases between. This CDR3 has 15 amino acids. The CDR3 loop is CASSPYMSSNYGYTF. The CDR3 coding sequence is TGTGCCAGCAGCCCCTATATGTCGAGTAACTATGGCTACACCTTC. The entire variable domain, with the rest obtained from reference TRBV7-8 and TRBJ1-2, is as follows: GAGVSQSPRYKVAKRGQDVALRCDPISGHVSLFWYQQALGQGPEFLTYFQNEAQLDKSGLPSDRFFAERPEGSVSTLKIQRTQQEDSAVYLCASSPYMSSNYGYTFGSGTRLTVV.

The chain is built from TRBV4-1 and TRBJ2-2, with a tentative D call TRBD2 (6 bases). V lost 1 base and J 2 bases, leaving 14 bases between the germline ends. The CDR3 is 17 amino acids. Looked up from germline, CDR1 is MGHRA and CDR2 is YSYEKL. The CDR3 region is CASSQGDGSRNTGELFF. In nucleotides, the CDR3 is TGCGCCAGCAGCCAAGGGGACGGGAGCCGAAACACCGGGGAGCTGTTTTTT.

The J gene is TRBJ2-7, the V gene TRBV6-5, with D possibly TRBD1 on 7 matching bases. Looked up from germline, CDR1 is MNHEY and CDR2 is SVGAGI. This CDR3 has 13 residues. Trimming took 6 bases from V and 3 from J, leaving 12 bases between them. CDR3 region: CASSRGTVYEQYF. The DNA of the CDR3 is TGTGCCAGCAGCCGCGGGACAGTCTACGAGCAGTACTTC.

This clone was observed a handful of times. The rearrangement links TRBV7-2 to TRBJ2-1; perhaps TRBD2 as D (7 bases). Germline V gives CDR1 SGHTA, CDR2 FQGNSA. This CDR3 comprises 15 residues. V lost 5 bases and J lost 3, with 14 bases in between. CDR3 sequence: CASSPGGGLYNEQFF. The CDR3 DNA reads TGTGCCAGCAGCCCTGGGGGGGGGCTCTACAATGAGCAGTTCTTC.

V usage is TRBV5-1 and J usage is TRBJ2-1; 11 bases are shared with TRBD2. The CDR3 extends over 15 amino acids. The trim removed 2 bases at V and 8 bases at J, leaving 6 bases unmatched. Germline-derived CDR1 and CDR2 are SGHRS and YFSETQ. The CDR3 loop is CASSLTSGRTYEQFF. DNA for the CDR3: TGCGCCAGCAGCTTAACTAGCGGGAGAACATATGAGCAGTTCTTC.

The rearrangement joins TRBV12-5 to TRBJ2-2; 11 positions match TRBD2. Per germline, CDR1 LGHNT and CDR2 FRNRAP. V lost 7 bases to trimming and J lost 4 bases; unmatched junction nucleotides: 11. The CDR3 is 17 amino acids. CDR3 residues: CASARRLAGGFTGELFF. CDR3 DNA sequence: TGTGCTAGTGCCCGGCGGCTAGCGGGGGGATTCACCGGGGAGCTGTTTTTT.

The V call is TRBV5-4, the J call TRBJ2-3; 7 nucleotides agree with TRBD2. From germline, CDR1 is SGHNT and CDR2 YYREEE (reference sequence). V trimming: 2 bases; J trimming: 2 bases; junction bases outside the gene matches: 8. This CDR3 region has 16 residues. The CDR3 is CASSFGAGPITDTQYF. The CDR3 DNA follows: TGTGCCAGCAGCTTTGGAGCGGGGCCCATCACAGATACGCAGTATTTT.

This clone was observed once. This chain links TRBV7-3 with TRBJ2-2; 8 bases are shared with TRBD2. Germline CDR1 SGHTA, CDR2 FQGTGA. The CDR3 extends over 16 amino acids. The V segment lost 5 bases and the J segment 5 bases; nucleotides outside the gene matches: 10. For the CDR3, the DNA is TGTGCCAGCAGCATAGAAGGCGGGGGGCTTACCGGGGAGCTGTTTTTT. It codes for CASSIEGGGLTGELFF.

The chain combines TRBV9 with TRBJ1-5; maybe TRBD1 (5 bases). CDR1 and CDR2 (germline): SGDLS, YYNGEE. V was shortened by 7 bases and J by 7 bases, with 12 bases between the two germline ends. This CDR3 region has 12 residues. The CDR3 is CASGGDGQPQHF. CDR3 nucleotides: TGTGCCAGCGGGGGGGACGGGCAGCCCCAGCATTTT.

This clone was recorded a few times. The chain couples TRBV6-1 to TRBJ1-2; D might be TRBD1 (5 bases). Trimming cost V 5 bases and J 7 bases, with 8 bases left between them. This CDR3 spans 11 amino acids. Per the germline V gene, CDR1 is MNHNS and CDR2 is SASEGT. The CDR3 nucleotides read TGTGCCAGCAGTTATCAGGGTGGCTACACCTTC. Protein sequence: CASSYQGGYTF.

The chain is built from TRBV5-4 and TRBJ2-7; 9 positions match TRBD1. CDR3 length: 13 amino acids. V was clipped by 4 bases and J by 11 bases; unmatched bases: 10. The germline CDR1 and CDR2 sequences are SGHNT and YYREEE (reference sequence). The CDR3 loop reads CASSAERTGEKYF. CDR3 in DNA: TGTGCCAGCAGCGCCGAAAGGACAGGGGAAAAGTACTTC.

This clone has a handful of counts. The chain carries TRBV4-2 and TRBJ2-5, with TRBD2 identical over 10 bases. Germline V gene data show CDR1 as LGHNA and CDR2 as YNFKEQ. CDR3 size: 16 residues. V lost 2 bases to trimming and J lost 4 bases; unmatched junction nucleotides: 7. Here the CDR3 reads CASSQTASGRGETQYF. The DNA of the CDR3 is TGTGCCAGCAGCCAAACGGCTAGCGGGAGAGGAGAGACCCAGTACTTC.

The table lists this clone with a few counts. The CDR3 protein is CSVATGDLYSPLHF. The CDR3 bases are TGCAGCGTCGCAACAGGGGACCTTTATTCACCCCTCCACTTT. This chain links TRBV29-1 with TRBJ1-6; TRBD1 matches at 7 bases. The CDR3 is 14 residues long. V lost 6 bases, J lost 8 bases, and 10 bases stayed unmatched. Germline V gene lookup returns CDR1 SQVTM and CDR2 ANQGSEA.

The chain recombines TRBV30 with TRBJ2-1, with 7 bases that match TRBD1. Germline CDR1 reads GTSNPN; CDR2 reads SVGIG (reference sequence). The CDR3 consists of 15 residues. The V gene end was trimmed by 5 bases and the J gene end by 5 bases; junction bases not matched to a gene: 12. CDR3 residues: CAWERGQELNNEQFF. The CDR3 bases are TGTGCCTGGGAACGAGGACAGGAGCTAAACAATGAGCAGTTCTTC. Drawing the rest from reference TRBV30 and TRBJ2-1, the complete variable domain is SQTIHQWPATLVQPVGSPLSLECTVEGTSNPNLYWYRQAAGRGLQLLFYSVGIGQISSEVPQNLSASRPQDRQFILSSKKLLLSDSGFYLCAWERGQELNNEQFFGPGTRLTVL.

This chain's CDR3 is CASSHAKAGNYEQYF. The CDR3 coding sequence is TGTGCCAGCAGCCACGCTAAAGCGGGCAACTACGAGCAGTACTTC. This rearrangement joins TRBV5-4 to TRBJ2-7; possible D gene TRBD2, 6 bases. Looked up from germline, CDR1 is SGHNT and CDR2 is YYREEE (reference sequence). V shed 4 bases and J shed 3 bases, with 17 bases lying between them. The CDR3 has 15 amino acids. Supplemented by reference TRBV5-4 and TRBJ2-7, the full variable domain reads ETGVTQSPTHLIKTRGQQVTLRCSSQSGHNTVSWYQQALGQGPQFIFQYYREEENGRGNFPPRFSGLQFPNYSSELNVNALELDDSALYLCASSHAKAGNYEQYFGPGTRLTVT.

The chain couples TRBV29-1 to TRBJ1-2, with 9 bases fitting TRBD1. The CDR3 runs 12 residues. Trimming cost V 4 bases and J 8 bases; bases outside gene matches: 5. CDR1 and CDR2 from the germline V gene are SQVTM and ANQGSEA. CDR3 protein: CSVAGTGWGYTF. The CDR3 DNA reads TGCAGCGTTGCCGGGACAGGGTGGGGCTACACCTTC.

The DNA of the CDR3 is TGTGCCAGCAGGAAGGACAGGTATACAGATACGCAGTATTTT. Amino acid sequence: CASRKDRYTDTQYF. The chain links TRBV2 to TRBJ2-3; 7 positions agree with TRBD1. V shed 6 bases and J 3 bases; nucleotides not matched to a gene: 6. CDR3 size: 14 residues. Looked up from germline, CDR1 is SNHLY and CDR2 is FYNNEI.

The chain's CDR3 is CASLAGSSSYNEQFF. The CDR3 coding sequence is TGTGCCAGCCTCGCGGGGAGTAGCTCCTACAATGAGCAGTTCTTC. The chain couples TRBV5-8 to TRBJ2-1, with D possibly matching TRBD2 (6 bases). V was trimmed by 7 bases and J by 0 bases, leaving 14 bases between them. The length of the CDR3 is 15 residues. Germline V CDR1 and CDR2: SGHTS, YDEGEE.

CDR3 amino acids: CASSQVGAYGYTF. DNA for the CDR3: TGCGCCAGCAGCCAAGTTGGGGCCTATGGCTACACCTTC. V and J are TRBV4-3 and TRBJ1-2; tentative D call: TRBD1 (5 bases). The CDR3 is made up of 13 amino acids. Trimming cost V 1 base and J 4 bases, with 7 bases left between them. The V gene's germline CDR1 is LGHNA and CDR2 YSLEER.

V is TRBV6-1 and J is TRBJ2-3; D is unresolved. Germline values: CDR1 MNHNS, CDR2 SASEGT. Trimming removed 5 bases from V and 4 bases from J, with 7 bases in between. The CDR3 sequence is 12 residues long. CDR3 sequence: CASSPRSDTQYF. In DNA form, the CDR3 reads TGTGCCAGCAGTCCCCGGTCAGATACGCAGTATTTT.

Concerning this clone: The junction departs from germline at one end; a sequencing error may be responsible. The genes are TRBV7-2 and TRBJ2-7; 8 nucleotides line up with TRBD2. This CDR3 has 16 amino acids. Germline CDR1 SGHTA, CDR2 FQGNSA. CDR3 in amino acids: CASSLVGGGGLAGRDF. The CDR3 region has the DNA TGTGCCAGCAGCTTAGTGGGTGGGGGGGGGTTAGCGGGGCGCGACTTC.